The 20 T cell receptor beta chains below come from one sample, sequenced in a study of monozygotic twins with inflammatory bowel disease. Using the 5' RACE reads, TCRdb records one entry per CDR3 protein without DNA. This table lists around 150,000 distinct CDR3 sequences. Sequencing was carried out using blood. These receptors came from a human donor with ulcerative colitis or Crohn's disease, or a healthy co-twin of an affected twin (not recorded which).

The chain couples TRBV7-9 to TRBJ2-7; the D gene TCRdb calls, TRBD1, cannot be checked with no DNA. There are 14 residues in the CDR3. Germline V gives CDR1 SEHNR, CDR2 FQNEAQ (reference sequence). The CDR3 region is CASSSGTGRYEQYF.

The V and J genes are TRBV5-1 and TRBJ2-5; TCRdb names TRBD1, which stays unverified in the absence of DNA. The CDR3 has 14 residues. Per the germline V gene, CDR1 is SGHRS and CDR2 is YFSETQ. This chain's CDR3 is CASSLGDLQETQYF.

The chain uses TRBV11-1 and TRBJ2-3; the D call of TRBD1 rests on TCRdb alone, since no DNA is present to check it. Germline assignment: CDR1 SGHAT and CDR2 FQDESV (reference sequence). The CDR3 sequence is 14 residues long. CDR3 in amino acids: CASSSTGGPDTQYF.

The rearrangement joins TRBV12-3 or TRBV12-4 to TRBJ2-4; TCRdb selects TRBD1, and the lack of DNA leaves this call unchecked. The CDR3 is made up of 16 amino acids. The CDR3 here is CASSRYPTGPLNIQYF.

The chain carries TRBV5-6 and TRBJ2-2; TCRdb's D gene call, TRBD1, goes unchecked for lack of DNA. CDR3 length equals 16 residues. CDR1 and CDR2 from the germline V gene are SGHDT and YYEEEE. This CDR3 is CASSSGQEPAPGELFF.

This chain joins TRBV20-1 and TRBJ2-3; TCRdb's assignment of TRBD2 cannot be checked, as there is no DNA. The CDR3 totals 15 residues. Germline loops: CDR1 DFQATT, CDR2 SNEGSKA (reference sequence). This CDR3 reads CSARDSGGLLDTQYF.

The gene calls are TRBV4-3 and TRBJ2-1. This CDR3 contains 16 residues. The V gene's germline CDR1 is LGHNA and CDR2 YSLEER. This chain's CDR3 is CASSQGVLAIVNEQFF.

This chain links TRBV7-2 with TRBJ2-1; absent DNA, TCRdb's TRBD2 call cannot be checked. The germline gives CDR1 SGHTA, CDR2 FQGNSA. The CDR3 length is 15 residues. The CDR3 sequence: CASSLASGEWNEQFF.

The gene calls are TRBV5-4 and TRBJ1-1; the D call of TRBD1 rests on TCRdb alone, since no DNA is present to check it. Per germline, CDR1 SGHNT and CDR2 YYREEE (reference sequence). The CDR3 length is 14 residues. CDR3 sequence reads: CASRRSQGRTEALF.

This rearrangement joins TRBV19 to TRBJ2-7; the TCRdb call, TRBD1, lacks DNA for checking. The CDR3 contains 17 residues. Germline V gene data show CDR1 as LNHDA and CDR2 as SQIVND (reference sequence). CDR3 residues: CASSKRAGRGSSYEQYF.

The CDR3 spells CASSHYSGAGANVLTF. The V gene is TRBV7-2, the J gene TRBJ2-6; without DNA, the TCRdb call of TRBD1 cannot be checked. This CDR3 spans 16 amino acids. Per germline, CDR1 SGHTA and CDR2 FQGNSA.

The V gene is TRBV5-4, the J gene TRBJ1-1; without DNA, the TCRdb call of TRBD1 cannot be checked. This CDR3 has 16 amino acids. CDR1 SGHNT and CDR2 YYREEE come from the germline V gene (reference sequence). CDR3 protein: CASSQGTASLNTEAFF.

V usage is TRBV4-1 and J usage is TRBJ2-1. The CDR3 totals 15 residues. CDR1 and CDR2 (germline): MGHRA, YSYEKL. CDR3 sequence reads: CASSQNREIYNEQFF.

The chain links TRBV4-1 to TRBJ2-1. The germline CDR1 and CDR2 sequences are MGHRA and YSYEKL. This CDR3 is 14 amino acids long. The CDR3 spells CASSHEPSSNEQFF.

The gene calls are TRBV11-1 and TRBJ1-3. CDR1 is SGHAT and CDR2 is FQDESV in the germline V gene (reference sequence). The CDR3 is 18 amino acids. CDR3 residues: CASSSPEGTDGVGNTIYF.

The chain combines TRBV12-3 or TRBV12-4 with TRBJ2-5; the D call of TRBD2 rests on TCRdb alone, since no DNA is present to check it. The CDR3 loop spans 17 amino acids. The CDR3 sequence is CASNPDKTSGSGETQYF.

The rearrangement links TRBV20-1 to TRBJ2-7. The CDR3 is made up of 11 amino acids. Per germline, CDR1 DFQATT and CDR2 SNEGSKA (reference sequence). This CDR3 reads CSAREGNEQYF.

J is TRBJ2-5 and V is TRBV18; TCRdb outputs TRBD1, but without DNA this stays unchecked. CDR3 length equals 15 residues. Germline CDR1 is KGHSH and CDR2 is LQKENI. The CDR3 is CASSPGQGRKETQYF. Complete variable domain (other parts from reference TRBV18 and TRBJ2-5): NAGVMQNPRHLVRRRGQEARLRCSPMKGHSHVYWYRQLPEEGLKFMVYLQKENIIDESGMPKERFSAEFPKEGPSILRIQQVVRGDSAAYFCASSPGQGRKETQYFGPGTRLLVL.

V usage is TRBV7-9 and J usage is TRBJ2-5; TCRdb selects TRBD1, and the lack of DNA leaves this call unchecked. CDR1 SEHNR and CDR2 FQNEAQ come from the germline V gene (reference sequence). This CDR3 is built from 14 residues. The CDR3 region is CASSSQGAGETQYF.

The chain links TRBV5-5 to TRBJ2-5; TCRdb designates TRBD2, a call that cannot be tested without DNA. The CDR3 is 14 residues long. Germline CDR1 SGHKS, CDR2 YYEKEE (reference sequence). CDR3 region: CASSLSSGRETQYF.